This T cell receptor beta chain stems from a study of blood T cell repertoires in COVID-19. For the study at large: Both acute and convalescent COVID-19 samples were obtained from the United States, Italy and Spain. T cells, B-cell-depleted T cells, or PBMCs provided the cDNA or gDNA that served as material.

Germline lookup yields CDR1 KGHSH and CDR2 LQKENI. This CDR3 has 15 residues. V dropped 0 bases and J dropped 5; count of bases not matched to a gene: 4. TCRdb keeps only in-frame clones here, not all; method: immunoSEQ multiplex PCR. The table shows 230,000 or so clones, with 80% to 85% occurring only once. Sequences were obtained from peripheral blood. The sequence came from a human donor in a cohort sampled during active COVID-19. V gene TRBV18 combines with J gene TRBJ2-5, with TRBD1 identical over 9 bases. CDR3 amino acids: CASSPPSTGGETQYF. In nucleotides, the CDR3 is TGTGCCAGCTCACCACCTTCTACAGGGGGCGAGACCCAGTACTTC.